Presented here are 18 T cell receptor beta chains from one specimen sequenced in a study of tumor-infiltrating lymphocytes in primary liver carcinoma. It was from roughly 20-30 mg of unsorted bulk tissue that RNA and DNA were co-extracted. Reverse transcription of roughly 480 ng total RNA with a constant-region primer produced TCR beta cDNA. ARM-PCR was slightly modified, and three nested multiplex PCR rounds with it gave rise to the TCR beta libraries. Amplification in the first two PCR rounds was performed using TRBV1-TRBV30 forward primers and a C-beta reverse primer for around 11 cycles each. Via MiXCR, TCRdb re-called the multiplex PCR reads, giving one row per CDR3 protein. The sample consists of 90,000 to 150,000 distinct CDR3 sequences, approximately 71% of them appearing once. The specimen was tumor-adjacent normal liver tissue. The origin of the receptors is an older woman with primary liver carcinoma and hepatitis B virus infection.

Relative to its sample, this clonotype is medium-sized. CDR3 bases: TGCAGCGTTCCATTAGGGATGGCTGGCGCAGATACGCAGTATTTT. Encoded protein: CSVPLGMAGADTQYF. The V and J genes are TRBV29-1 and TRBJ2-3; D uncertain. Trimming shortened V by 5 bases and J by 4 bases, and 19 bases separated the two germline ends. Looked up from germline, CDR1 is SQVTM and CDR2 is ANQGSEA. The CDR3 covers 15 residues.

Notes on this clonotype: At one of its ends the junction is not consistent with the germline gene, which may arise from a read error. J is TRBJ2-7 and V is TRBV29-1, with D hard to call. This CDR3 spans 12 amino acids. From germline, CDR1 is SQVTM and CDR2 ANQGSEA. Here the CDR3 reads CGVEGHGYEQYF. CDR3 nucleotide sequence: TGCGGCGTTGAAGGTCATGGCTACGAGCAGTACTTC.

The genes are TRBV5-1 and TRBJ1-1; 7 bases line up with TRBD1. V trimming: 5 bases; J trimming: 7 bases; junction bases outside the gene matches: 5. The CDR3 has 12 residues. Germline-derived CDR1 and CDR2 are SGHRS and YFSETQ. CDR3 sequence reads: CASRSGQDEAFF. Here the CDR3 DNA reads TGCGCCAGCAGGTCCGGACAGGATGAAGCTTTCTTT. The full variable domain, in which reference TRBV5-1 and TRBJ1-1 provide the parts outside the CDR3, is KAGVTQTPRYLIKTRGQQVTLSCSPISGHRSVSWYQQTPGQGLQFLFEYFSETQRNKGNFPGRFSGRQFSNSRSEMNVSTLELGDSALYLCASRSGQDEAFFGQGTRLTVV.

This clonotype was counted many times. The chain carries TRBV5-4 and TRBJ2-3; D possibly corresponds to TRBD2 (5 bases). In germline, CDR1 is SGHNT, CDR2 YYREEE (reference sequence). CDR3 length equals 12 residues. V was pared by 7 bases and J by 3 bases, with 9 bases between. The CDR3 nucleotides read TGTGCCAGCGGGAGAGGAACAGATACGCAGTATTTT. It yields the protein CASGRGTDTQYF.

This clonotype was detected a few times. The rearrangement joins TRBV7-3 to TRBJ2-3; D may be TRBD1 (6 bases). V gave up 3 bases and J gave up 0 bases, with 16 bases separating them. Germline CDR1 SGHTA, CDR2 FQGTGA. The CDR3 totals 17 residues. In DNA form, the CDR3 reads TGTGCCAGCAGCTTGCAAGGGGGATCTTTCAGCACAGATACGCAGTATTTT. Its protein is CASSLQGGSFSTDTQYF.

In regard to this clonotype: A read error may produce the germline difference seen at one junction end. The rearrangement links TRBV5-1 to TRBJ2-2; TRBD1 is a possible D gene (6 bases). The CDR3 is 19 amino acids. Germline V gene lookup returns CDR1 SGHRS and CDR2 YFSETQ. The CDR3 reads CASSLARGGATPVPWELVF. The CDR3, as DNA: TGCGCCAGCAGCTTGGCCAGGGGCGGAGCGACCCCTGTTCCCTGGGAGCTGGTTTTT.

The V call is TRBV20-1, the J call TRBJ2-3, with TRBD2 as a possible D gene (6 bases). The CDR3 runs 14 residues. Germline V gene sequence: CDR1 DFQATT, CDR2 SNEGSKA (reference sequence). The germline V and J ends were trimmed by 6 bases and 3 bases, with 16 bases remaining between them. CDR3 in DNA: TGCAGTGCACCGGGACTCCTGGGGACAGATACGCAGTATTTT. As protein: CSAPGLLGTDTQYF.

This clonotype has ten or more counts. The chain joins TRBV6-1 to TRBJ1-5; D gene uncertain. CDR3 size: 15 residues. V lost 4 bases and J 3 bases, leaving 13 bases between the germline ends. CDR1 and CDR2 from the germline V gene are MNHNS and SASEGT. The CDR3 DNA follows: TGTGCCAGCAGTGGGGAAGTCTCTTACAATCAGCCCCAGCATTTT. This codes for CASSGEVSYNQPQHF.

This clonotype was seen just once. This is likely a read error, given that the CDR3 carries no conserved phenylalanine or tryptophan at its end. The V gene is TRBV4-1, the J gene TRBJ1-4, with no clear D. The CDR3 runs to 18 residues. Germline CDR1 reads MGHRA; CDR2 reads YSYEKL. The CDR3 region has the DNA TGTGCCAGCAGCCTCATGGCCCTCAGAGGGTGGACTAATGAAAAACTGTTTTCT. Amino acid sequence: CASSLMALRGWTNEKLFS.

A remark on this clonotype: Germline is not matched at one junction end, which may reflect a read error. The chain carries TRBV11-1 and TRBJ2-1, with 8 bases fitting TRBD1. The CDR3 has 13 amino acids. The V gene's germline CDR1 is SGHAT and CDR2 FQDESV (reference sequence). This CDR3 is CASRYRGIYGQSF. CDR3 DNA: TGTGCCAGTAGATACAGGGGGATCTATGGGCAGTCCTTC. Combining the CDR3 with reference TRBV11-1 and TRBJ2-1 gives the whole variable domain EAEVAQSPRYKITEKSQAVAFWCDPISGHATLYWYRQILGQGPELLVQFQDESVVDDSQLPKDRFSAERLKGVDSTLKIQPAELGDSAMYLCASRYRGIYGQSFGPGTRLTVL.

Comment on this clonotype: This may stem from a read error, because a much larger clone lies one nucleotide away. It is likely a read error, because the conserved phenylalanine at the end of the CDR3 is missing. The chain has TRBV28 and TRBJ1-2; 8 positions agree with TRBD1. The CDR3 is 14 amino acids. CDR1 is MDHEN and CDR2 is SYDVKM in the germline V gene. The V and J ends lost 7 bases and 6 bases, in that order; junction bases with no gene match: 10. The CDR3 nucleotides are TGTGCCAGCACGGCAGGGGGCAAATGGGATGGCTACACCTTA. It encodes CASTAGGKWDGYTL.

Turning to this clonotype: The CDR3 carries no conserved terminal phenylalanine or tryptophan, so it likely arises from a read error. The J gene is TRBJ2-3, the V gene TRBV11-2; TRBD2 matches 7 bases. The length of the CDR3 is 17 residues. Per the germline V gene, CDR1 is SGHAT and CDR2 is FQNNGV. The DNA for the CDR3 is TGTGCCAGCAGCCCGAATCGCGGGAGCTGGTTAGGTGATACACAGTATCTT. This codes for CASSPNRGSWLGDTQYL.

As regards this clonotype: The CDR3 does not end in the conserved phenylalanine or tryptophan, so this is likely a read error. It is unclear where the CDR3 begins or ends on the DNA, so no DNA is shown, and the CDR3 is as TCRdb lists it. The gene calls are TRBV12-3 or TRBV12-4 and TRBJ2-1; the D call in the table, TRBD1, was not verified against the DNA. The CDR3 sequence runs 16 residues, both termini included. This chain's CDR3 is CASSSQWTGGMHEHFL.

Comment on this clonotype: At one boundary the junction diverges from the germline segment, which might be a read error. This chain uses TRBV6-1 with TRBJ2-7, with 10 bases fitting TRBD2. This CDR3 has 16 residues. The V gene's germline CDR1 is MNHNS and CDR2 SASEGT. This chain's CDR3 is CVSSEGGSGRPHEQYF. For the CDR3, the DNA is TGTGTCAGCAGTGAAGGGGGTAGCGGGAGGCCCCACGAGCAGTACTTC.

The rearrangement uses TRBV9 and TRBJ2-1; tentatively, D is TRBD2 (5 bases). The CDR3 extends over 15 amino acids. V was cut by 0 bases and J by 9 bases, with 16 bases left in between. Germline V gene lookup returns CDR1 SGDLS and CDR2 YYNGEE. In nucleotides, the CDR3 is TGTGCCAGCAGCGTAGCTAGCCTAGTTGGAGGTGAGCAGTTCTTC. Translated: CASSVASLVGGEQFF.

There are many counts of this clonotype. This chain joins TRBV6-5 and TRBJ1-2, with D unclear. V gave up 0 bases and J gave up 6 bases, with 8 bases separating them. The CDR3 covers 13 residues. Per the germline V gene, CDR1 is MNHEY and CDR2 is SVGAGI. CDR3 loop: CASSYSRRHGYTF. DNA of the CDR3: TGTGCCAGCAGTTACTCCCGTCGCCATGGCTACACCTTC.

This clonotype was observed a handful of times. The rearrangement joins TRBV6-6 to TRBJ2-7; 9 bases are shared with TRBD1. With V trimmed by 8 bases and J by 13 bases, 6 bases remained unmatched. Germline assignment: CDR1 MNHNY and CDR2 SVGAGI (reference sequence). The CDR3 length is 10 residues. Here the CDR3 reads CASGRDRAYF. The CDR3 nucleotides are TGTGCCAGCGGCCGGGACAGGGCCTACTTC.

Worth noting for this clonotype: The junction departs from the called germline gene at one end, perhaps through a read error. J is TRBJ1-1 and V is TRBV29-1, with D tentatively TRBD1 (5 bases). CDR1 and CDR2 from the germline V gene are SQVTM and ANQGSEA. The CDR3 spans 12 residues. CDR3 amino acids: CSVEGGSIETFF. The CDR3 nucleotides are TGCAGCGTTGAGGGGGGTAGCATTGAAACTTTCTTT. Complete variable domain (other parts from reference TRBV29-1 and TRBJ1-1): SAVISQKPSRDICQRGTSLTIQCQVDSQVTMMFWYRQQPGQSLTLIATANQGSEATYESGFVIDKFPISRPNLTFSTLTVSNMSPEDSSIYLCSVEGGSIETFFGQGTRLTVV.